The rows below give T cell receptor beta chains drawn from one sample of a study of beta chain features in type 1 diabetes. Sequenced by immunoSEQ multiplex PCR; TCRdb stores in-frame clones only, minus some. The table shows about 270,000 clones, with about 13% occurring only once. What was sequenced was naive CD4+ T cells from blood. These receptors all come from a man aged 25-45 years with type 1 diabetes. The CDR3 runs from the conserved cysteine through the conserved F or W. Each record gives: V gene, D gene, clone size, J gene, CDR3 DNA, CDR3 protein. D genes are given only for firm matches. Some rows mark clone size as missing; the rest say once, few, many or name a class of expanded clone.

V: TRBV7-2
D: TRBD1
size: few
J: TRBJ1-5
DNA: TGTGCCAGCAGCAGCAGGACAGGGGGATTCTATGGGGCCCAGCATTTT
CDR3: CASSSRTGGFYGAQHF

V: TRBV2
D: NA
size: NA
J: TRBJ2-7
DNA: TGTGCCAGCAGTGATAGGCGGGACAGCCCTCGCGAGCAGTACTTC
CDR3: CASSDRRDSPREQYF

V: TRBV7-2
D: TRBD1
size: few
J: TRBJ1-5
DNA: TGTGCCAGCAGCCGCGGGACAGGGGGTAGCAATCAGCCCCAGCATTTT
CDR3: CASSRGTGGSNQPQHF

V: TRBV5-1
D: TRBD1
size: few
J: TRBJ2-7
DNA: TGCGCCAGCAGCCTCGACAGGGGGCCAGTCGAGCAGTACTTC
CDR3: CASSLDRGPVEQYF

V: TRBV2
D: NA
size: NA
J: TRBJ2-6
DNA: TGTGCCAGCAGTGAGAGAGGTACCAGCTCTGGGGCCAACGTCCTGACTTTC
CDR3: CASSERGTSSGANVLTF

V: TRBV7-2
D: TRBD2
size: few
J: TRBJ2-7
DNA: TGTGCCAGCAGCCAAGGAACTCTAGCGGGGTCCTACGAGCAGTACTTC
CDR3: CASSQGTLAGSYEQYF

V: TRBV9
D: NA
size: NA
J: TRBJ1-2
DNA: TGTGCCAGCAGCGTAGGGGTAGGGGCGGGCTACACCTTC
CDR3: CASSVGVGAGYTF

V: TRBV19
D: NA
size: few
J: TRBJ2-7
DNA: TGTGCCAGTAGTCGTTACCAGGTCGGCGAGCAGTACTTC
CDR3: CASSRYQVGEQYF

V: TRBV9
D: TRBD2
size: NA
J: TRBJ2-7
DNA: TGTGCCAGCAGCGTAGACCCTAGCGGGGATGCCTACGAGCAGTACTTC
CDR3: CASSVDPSGDAYEQYF

V: TRBV7-8
D: NA
size: NA
J: TRBJ2-7
DNA: TGTGCCAGCAGCTTAGTCGGACCCCCTAGCCCCTACGAGCAGTACTTC
CDR3: CASSLVGPPSPYEQYF

V: TRBV4-2
D: NA
size: NA
J: TRBJ2-1
DNA: TGTGCCAGCAGCCAGGCCTCAGGGAATGAGCAGTTCTTC
CDR3: CASSQASGNEQFF

V: TRBV28
D: NA
size: few
J: TRBJ1-2
DNA: TGTGCCAGCAGGGGCGCCGGGACTCGCTCTGGCTACACCTTC
CDR3: CASRGAGTRSGYTF

V: TRBV7-9
D: NA
size: few
J: TRBJ2-1
DNA: TGTGCCAGCAGCTTTGGCGGGACCCACAATGAGCAGTTCTTC
CDR3: CASSFGGTHNEQFF

V: TRBV2
D: TRBD2
size: NA
J: TRBJ2-4
DNA: TGTGCCAGCACTAAGGCTGGGGGGGACATTCAGTACTTC
CDR3: CASTKAGGDIQYF

V: TRBV7-2
D: TRBD2
size: NA
J: TRBJ2-1
DNA: TGTGCCAGCAGCCCGGGACTAGCGGGAGGTAATGAGCAGTTCTTC
CDR3: CASSPGLAGGNEQFF

V: TRBV7-8
D: TRBD2
size: few
J: TRBJ2-4
DNA: TGTGCCAGCAGCTTTAGAGCGGGAGACGCCAAAAACATTCAGTACTTC
CDR3: CASSFRAGDAKNIQYF

V: TRBV7-9
D: TRBD2
size: NA
J: TRBJ2-2
DNA: TGTGCCAGCAGCCCCCCGGGACTAGCGGACACCGGGGAGCTGTTTTTT
CDR3: CASSPPGLADTGELFF

V: TRBV9
D: NA
size: NA
J: TRBJ1-3
DNA: TGTGCCAGCAGCGTACGGCAGGGCTCTGGAAACACCATATATTTT
CDR3: CASSVRQGSGNTIYF

V: TRBV5-6
D: TRBD2
size: few
J: TRBJ2-1
DNA: TGTGCCAGCAGCTCTAGCGGGGGGAGCTCCTACAATGAGCAGTTCTTC
CDR3: CASSSSGGSSYNEQFF

V: TRBV5-1
D: NA
size: NA
J: TRBJ1-3
DNA: TGCGCCAGCAGCTTAGGACAAGCTGGAAACACCATATATTTT
CDR3: CASSLGQAGNTIYF

V: TRBV4-3
D: NA
size: NA
J: TRBJ2-2
DNA: TGCGCCAGCAGCCAAGCCCCGACCAGGACCGGGGAGCTGTTTTTT
CDR3: CASSQAPTRTGELFF

V: TRBV18
D: NA
size: NA
J: TRBJ1-1
DNA: TGTGCCAGCTCACCAAATCGAGGCTCGGCTGAAGCTTTCTTT
CDR3: CASSPNRGSAEAFF

V: TRBV27
D: TRBD2
size: NA
J: TRBJ2-5
DNA: TGTGCCAGCAGTTCTCTGACTAGCAGACAAAAAGAGACCCAGTACTTC
CDR3: CASSSLTSRQKETQYF

V: TRBV28
D: NA
size: few
J: TRBJ2-6
DNA: TGTGCCAGCAGTACCAGAGGCTCTGGGGCCAACGTCCTGACTTTC
CDR3: CASSTRGSGANVLTF

V: TRBV18
D: NA
size: NA
J: TRBJ2-7
DNA: TGTGCCAGCTCACCACCAAGCAACTACGAGCAGTACTTC
CDR3: CASSPPSNYEQYF

V: TRBV6-5
D: NA
size: few
J: TRBJ1-2
DNA: TGTGCCAGCAGTCAAGGACAGACTAACTATGGCTACACCTTC
CDR3: CASSQGQTNYGYTF

V: TRBV7-9
D: TRBD2
size: few
J: TRBJ2-1
DNA: TGTGCCAGCAGCCCGATAGCGGGAGTTATAGATGAGCAGTTCTTC
CDR3: CASSPIAGVIDEQFF

V: TRBV4-1
D: NA
size: few
J: TRBJ2-1
DNA: TGCGCCAGCAGCTTACGACCCGACAGTGAGCAGTTCTTC
CDR3: CASSLRPDSEQFF

V: TRBV9
D: TRBD2
size: few
J: TRBJ2-5
DNA: TGTGCCAGCAGCTTGGGGGGACTAGCGGGAGTAGAGACCCAGTACTTC
CDR3: CASSLGGLAGVETQYF

V: TRBV21-1
D: NA
size: NA
J: TRBJ2-7
DNA: TGTGCCAGCAACCCGGGACAGGGCCGCTACGAGCAGTACTTC
CDR3: CASNPGQGRYEQYF

V: TRBV6-5
D: TRBD1
size: NA
J: TRBJ1-5
DNA: TGTGCCAGCCGGCAGGGACAGGCCAATCAGCCCCAGCATTTT
CDR3: CASRQGQANQPQHF

V: TRBV7-9
D: TRBD1
size: NA
J: TRBJ1-1
DNA: TGTGCCAGCAGCCGACCCGGGACAGGGGTGGGTGAAGCTTTCTTT
CDR3: CASSRPGTGVGEAFF

V: TRBV30
D: NA
size: few
J: TRBJ1-5
DNA: TGTGCCTGGAGTGTCGGGGGAAGGCCCCAGCATTTT
CDR3: CAWSVGGRPQHF

V: TRBV2
D: NA
size: NA
J: TRBJ1-2
DNA: TGTGCCAGCAGAGGGGGGGAAAGCGATGGCTACACCTTC
CDR3: CASRGGESDGYTF

V: TRBV7-2
D: NA
size: NA
J: TRBJ2-7
DNA: TGTGCCAGCAGCCTTCAGCGCGAGCAGTACTTC
CDR3: CASSLQREQYF

V: TRBV4-1
D: TRBD2
size: NA
J: TRBJ2-7
DNA: TGCGCCAGCAGCCAAGTCTCTAGCGGGATTACAAACCCCTACGAGCAGTACTTC
CDR3: CASSQVSSGITNPYEQYF

V: TRBV2
D: NA
size: NA
J: TRBJ1-5
DNA: TGTGCCAGCAGTGGTGTTTTGGCAGTTAGCAATCAGCCCCAGCATTTT
CDR3: CASSGVLAVSNQPQHF

V: TRBV4-3
D: NA
size: NA
J: TRBJ2-2
DNA: TGCGCCAGCAGCCAAGAACCGGACATAAATAATGCTTTGAACACCGGGGAGCTGTTTTTT
CDR3: CASSQEPDINNALNTGELFF

V: TRBV28
D: TRBD1
size: NA
J: TRBJ2-3
DNA: TGTGCCAGCAGTTTAAGGACAGGGAACACAGATACGCAGTATTTT
CDR3: CASSLRTGNTDTQYF

V: TRBV28
D: NA
size: few
J: TRBJ2-1
DNA: TGTGCCAGCAGTGGCTTGACTGGTGAGCAGTTCTTC
CDR3: CASSGLTGEQFF

V: TRBV29-1
D: TRBD1
size: many
J: TRBJ2-7
DNA: TGCAGCGTTGAGACAGGGAACTACGAGCAGTACTTC
CDR3: CSVETGNYEQYF

V: TRBV7-3
D: TRBD2
size: NA
J: TRBJ2-5
DNA: TGTGCCAGCAGCCTACTGGCGGGAGGTATCCAAGAGACCCAGTACTTC
CDR3: CASSLLAGGIQETQYF

V: TRBV7-2
D: NA
size: NA
J: TRBJ2-3
DNA: TGTGCCAGCAGAGCCCAAATTACAGATACGCAGTATTTT
CDR3: CASRAQITDTQYF

V: TRBV4-3
D: NA
size: few
J: TRBJ2-7
DNA: TGCGCCAGCAGCCAAGATGGACTCCCCTACGAAGGGCAGTACTTC
CDR3: CASSQDGLPYEGQYF

V: TRBV18
D: TRBD1
size: NA
J: TRBJ1-2
DNA: TGTGCCAGCTCACCAACAGGGGTTGATGGCTACACCTTC
CDR3: CASSPTGVDGYTF